These 6 T cell receptor beta chains were all obtained from the same sample, sequenced in a study of T-cell memory formation after mild COVID-19. TCRdb analysed the 5' RACE reads with MiXCR anew, one entry per CDR3 protein. The data hold 450,000 to 650,000 distinct CDR3 sequences, with roughly 22% observed a single time. The sequenced sample consisted of PBMCs or a T cell subset sorted from them (not recorded which). The receptor set was obtained from an adult woman who had mild COVID-19 (a few samples of this study predate the infection). Cell type and time point are not known.

This clonotype occurred a few times. V is TRBV2 and J is TRBJ1-5; 7 bases are shared with TRBD1. With 6 bases clipped from V and 6 bases from J, the junction kept 8 bases outside the gene matches. CDR1 and CDR2 (germline): SNHLY, FYNNEI. The CDR3 runs to 14 residues. The DNA of the CDR3 is TGTGCCAGCAGCACCGGTAGACAGGGTCAGCCCCAGCATTTT. Translated, it gives CASSTGRQGQPQHF.

The gene calls are TRBV9 and TRBJ2-5; D may be TRBD1 or TRBD2 (5 bases each). V lost 3 bases and J lost 9, with 24 bases in between. Germline V gives CDR1 SGDLS, CDR2 YYNGEE. The length of the CDR3 is 16 residues. CDR3 nucleotide sequence: TGTGCCAGCAGCGCCCGACTGGGCGGGCCCCCGGGGCCCCAGTACTTC. This translates into CASSARLGGPPGPQYF.

Only one count was recorded for this clonotype. The chain is built from TRBV24-1 and TRBJ2-7; 9 positions agree with TRBD1. V dropped 4 bases and J dropped 4; count of bases not matched to a gene: 7. CDR3 length: 15 residues. Germline V lookup: CDR1 KGHDR, CDR2 SFDVKD. The CDR3 here is CATSESGTGLYEQYF. The CDR3 coding sequence is TGTGCCACCAGTGAATCCGGGACAGGGCTTTACGAGCAGTACTTC.

In this sample, this clonotype turned up a few times. The rearrangement joins TRBV6-1 to TRBJ1-6; perhaps TRBD1 as D (6 bases). This CDR3 is built from 16 residues. The germline gives CDR1 MNHNS, CDR2 SASEGT. The V and J ends lost 6 bases and 9 bases respectively, with 21 bases between them. The CDR3 DNA follows: TGTGCCAGCAGCCTCCCAAGGGGGTGGGACGGTTCACCCCTCCACTTT. Translation gives CASSLPRGWDGSPLHF.

The chain is built from TRBV14 and TRBJ2-2, with D possibly TRBD2 on 6 matching bases. The V end lost 3 bases, the J end lost 1 base, and 18 bases lay between the germline ends. The CDR3 sequence is 18 residues long. Germline V gives CDR1 SGHDN, CDR2 FVKESK. The chain's CDR3 is CASSQFLRRAQNTGELFF. CDR3 DNA sequence: TGTGCCAGCAGCCAGTTCTTAAGGAGGGCCCAGAACACCGGGGAGCTGTTTTTT.

The genes are TRBV24-1 and TRBJ1-2; D is uncertain. This CDR3 is built from 12 residues. Germline assignment: CDR1 KGHDR and CDR2 SFDVKD. The ends were cut back, 3 bases at V and 3 bases at J, with 4 bases in the middle. CDR3 sequence reads: CATSDQYYGYTF. In nucleotides, the CDR3 is TGTGCCACCAGTGATCAATACTATGGCTACACCTTC.